The entry below gives a single TCR beta chain sequence along with its context. Its antigen remains unidentified. Germline CDR1 and CDR2: SGDLS and YYNGEE. Trimming at V came to 4 bases and at J to 4 bases, leaving 4 bases not matched to a gene. The length of the CDR3 is 14 residues. This sample was included in a study of shared clonotypes between healthy human individuals. Whole-study context: The people who gave samples were a couple of women and a few men aged 18 to 49. Study results and caveats: The sole specimen, blood, was sampled, and tissue repertoires likely differ.

Selected positively for CCR7 and CD45RO-negative, naive CD8 cells excluded terminally differentiated effector memory CD45RA+ cells. Sequencing was performed with immunoSEQ multiplex PCR; in TCRdb, only in-frame clones are kept and a portion is missing. The sample has about 2.2 million clones; about 93% are singletons. The sequence was collected from a man younger than 35 in good health. Some clones in this sample may be carry-over from other donors' samples. The chain combines TRBV9 with TRBJ2-7; 11 bases map to TRBD2. The sample consisted of naive CD8+ T cells from PBMCs. CDR3 DNA: TGTGCCAGCAGCTATGGGACTAGCGGATACGAGCAGTACTTC. It is translated as CASSYGTSGYEQYF.